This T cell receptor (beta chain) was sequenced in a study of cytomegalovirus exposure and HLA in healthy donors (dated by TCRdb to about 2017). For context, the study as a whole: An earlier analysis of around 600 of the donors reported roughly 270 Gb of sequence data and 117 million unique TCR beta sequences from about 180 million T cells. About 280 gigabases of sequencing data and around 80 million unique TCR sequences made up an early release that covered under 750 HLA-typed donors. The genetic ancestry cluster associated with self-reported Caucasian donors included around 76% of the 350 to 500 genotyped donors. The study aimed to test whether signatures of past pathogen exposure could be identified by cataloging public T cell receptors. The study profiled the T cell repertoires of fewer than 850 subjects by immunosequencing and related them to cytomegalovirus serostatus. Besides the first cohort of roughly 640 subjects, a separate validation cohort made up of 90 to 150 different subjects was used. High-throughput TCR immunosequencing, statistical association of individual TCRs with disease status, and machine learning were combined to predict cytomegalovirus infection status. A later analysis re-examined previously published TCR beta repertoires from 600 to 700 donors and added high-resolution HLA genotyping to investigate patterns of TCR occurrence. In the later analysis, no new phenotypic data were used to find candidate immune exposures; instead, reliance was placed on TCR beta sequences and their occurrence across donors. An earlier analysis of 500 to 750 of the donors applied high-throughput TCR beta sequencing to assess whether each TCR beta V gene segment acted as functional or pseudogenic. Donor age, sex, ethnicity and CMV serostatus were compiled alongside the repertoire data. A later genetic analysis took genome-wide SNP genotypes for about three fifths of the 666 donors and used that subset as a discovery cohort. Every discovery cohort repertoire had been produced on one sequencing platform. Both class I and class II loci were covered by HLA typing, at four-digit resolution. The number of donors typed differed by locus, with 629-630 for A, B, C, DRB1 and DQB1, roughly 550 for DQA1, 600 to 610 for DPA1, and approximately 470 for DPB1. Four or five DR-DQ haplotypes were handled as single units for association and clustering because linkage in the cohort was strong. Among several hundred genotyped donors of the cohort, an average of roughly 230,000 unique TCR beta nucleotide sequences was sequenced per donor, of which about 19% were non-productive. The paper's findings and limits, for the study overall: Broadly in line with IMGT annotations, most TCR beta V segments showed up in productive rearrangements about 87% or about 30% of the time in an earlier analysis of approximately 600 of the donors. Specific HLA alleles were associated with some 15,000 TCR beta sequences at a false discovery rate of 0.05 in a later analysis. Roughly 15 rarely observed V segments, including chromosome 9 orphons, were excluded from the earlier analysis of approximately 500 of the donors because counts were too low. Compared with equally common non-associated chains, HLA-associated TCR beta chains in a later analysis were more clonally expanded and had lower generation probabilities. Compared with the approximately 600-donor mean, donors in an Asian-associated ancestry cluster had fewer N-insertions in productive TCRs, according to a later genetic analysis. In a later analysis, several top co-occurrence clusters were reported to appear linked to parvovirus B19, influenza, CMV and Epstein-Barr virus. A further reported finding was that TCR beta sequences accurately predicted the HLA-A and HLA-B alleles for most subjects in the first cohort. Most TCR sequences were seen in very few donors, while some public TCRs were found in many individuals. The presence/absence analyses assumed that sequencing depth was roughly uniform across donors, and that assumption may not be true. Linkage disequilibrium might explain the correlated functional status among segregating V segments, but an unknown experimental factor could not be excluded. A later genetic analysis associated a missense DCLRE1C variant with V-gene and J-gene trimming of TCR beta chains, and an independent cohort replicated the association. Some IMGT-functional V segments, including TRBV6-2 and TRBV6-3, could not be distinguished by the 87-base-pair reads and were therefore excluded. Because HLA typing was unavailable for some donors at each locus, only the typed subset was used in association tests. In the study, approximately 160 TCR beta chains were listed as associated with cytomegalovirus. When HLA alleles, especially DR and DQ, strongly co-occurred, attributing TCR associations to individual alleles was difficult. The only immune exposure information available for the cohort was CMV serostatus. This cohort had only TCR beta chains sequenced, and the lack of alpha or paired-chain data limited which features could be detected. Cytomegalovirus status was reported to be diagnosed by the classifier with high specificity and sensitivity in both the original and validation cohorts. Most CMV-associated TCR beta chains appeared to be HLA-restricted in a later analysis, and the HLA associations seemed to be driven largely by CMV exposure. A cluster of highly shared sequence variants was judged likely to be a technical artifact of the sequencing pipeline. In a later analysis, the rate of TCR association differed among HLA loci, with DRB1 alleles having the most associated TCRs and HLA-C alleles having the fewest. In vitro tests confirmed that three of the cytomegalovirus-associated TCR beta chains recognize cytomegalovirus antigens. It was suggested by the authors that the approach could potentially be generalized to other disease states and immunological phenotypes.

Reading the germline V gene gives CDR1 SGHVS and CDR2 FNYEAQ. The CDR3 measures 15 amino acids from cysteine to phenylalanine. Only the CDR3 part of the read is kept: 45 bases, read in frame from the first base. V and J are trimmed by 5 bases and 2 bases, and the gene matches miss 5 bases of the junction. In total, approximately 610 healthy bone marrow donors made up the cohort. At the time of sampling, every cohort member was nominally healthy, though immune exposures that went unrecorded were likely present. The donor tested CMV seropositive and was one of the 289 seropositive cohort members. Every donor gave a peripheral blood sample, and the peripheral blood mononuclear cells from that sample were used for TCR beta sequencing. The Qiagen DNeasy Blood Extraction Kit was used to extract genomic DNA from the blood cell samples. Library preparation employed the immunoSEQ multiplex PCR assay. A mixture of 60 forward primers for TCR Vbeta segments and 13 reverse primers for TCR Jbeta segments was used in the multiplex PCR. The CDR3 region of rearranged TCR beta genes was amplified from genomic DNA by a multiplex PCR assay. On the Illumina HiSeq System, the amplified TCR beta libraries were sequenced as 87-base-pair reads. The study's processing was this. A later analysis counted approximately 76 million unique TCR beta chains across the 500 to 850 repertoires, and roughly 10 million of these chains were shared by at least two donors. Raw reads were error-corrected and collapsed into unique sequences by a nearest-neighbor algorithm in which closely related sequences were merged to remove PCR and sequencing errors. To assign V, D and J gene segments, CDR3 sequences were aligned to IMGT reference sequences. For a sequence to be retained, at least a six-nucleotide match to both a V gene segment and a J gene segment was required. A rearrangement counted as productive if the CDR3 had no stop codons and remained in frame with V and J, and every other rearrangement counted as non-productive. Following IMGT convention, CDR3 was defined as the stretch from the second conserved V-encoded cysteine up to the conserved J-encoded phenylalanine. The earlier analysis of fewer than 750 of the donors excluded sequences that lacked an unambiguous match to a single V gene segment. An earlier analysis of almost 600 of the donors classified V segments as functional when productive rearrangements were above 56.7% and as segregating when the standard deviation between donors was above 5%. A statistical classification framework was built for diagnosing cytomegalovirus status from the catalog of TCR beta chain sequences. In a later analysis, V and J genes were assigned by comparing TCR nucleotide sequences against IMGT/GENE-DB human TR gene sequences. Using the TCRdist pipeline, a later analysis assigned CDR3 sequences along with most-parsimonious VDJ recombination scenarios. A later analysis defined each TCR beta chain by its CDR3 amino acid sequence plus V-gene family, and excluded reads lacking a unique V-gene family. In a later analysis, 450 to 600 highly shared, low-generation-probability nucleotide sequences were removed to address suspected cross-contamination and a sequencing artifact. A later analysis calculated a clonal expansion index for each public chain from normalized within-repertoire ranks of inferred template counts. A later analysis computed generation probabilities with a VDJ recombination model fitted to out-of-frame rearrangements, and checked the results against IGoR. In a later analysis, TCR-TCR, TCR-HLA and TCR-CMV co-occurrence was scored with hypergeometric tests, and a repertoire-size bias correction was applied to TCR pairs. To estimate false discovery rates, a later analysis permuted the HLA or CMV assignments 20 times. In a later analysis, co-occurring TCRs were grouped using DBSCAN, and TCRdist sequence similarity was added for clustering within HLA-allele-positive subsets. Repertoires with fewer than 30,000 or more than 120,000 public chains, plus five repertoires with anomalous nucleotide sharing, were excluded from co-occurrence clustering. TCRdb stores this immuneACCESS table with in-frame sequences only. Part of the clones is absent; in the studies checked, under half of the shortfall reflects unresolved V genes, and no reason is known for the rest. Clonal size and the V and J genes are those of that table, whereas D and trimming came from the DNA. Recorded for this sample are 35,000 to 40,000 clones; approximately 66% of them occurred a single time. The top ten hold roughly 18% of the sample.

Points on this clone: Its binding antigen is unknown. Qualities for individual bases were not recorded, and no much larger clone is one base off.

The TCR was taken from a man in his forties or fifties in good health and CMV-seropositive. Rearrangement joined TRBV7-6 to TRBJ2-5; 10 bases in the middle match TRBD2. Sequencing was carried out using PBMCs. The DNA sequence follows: TGTGCCAGCAGCACCTTAGCGGGGGGACAAGAGACCCAGTACTTC. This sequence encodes CASSTLAGGQETQYF.